The sequence of this TCR beta chain was determined in a study of blood T cell repertoires in COVID-19. Data came from immunoSEQ multiplex PCR; TCRdb stores just in-frame clones and leaves some out. The sample has 81,000 or so clones; about 81% are singletons. Trimming took off 1 base at V and 5 bases at J, with 6 bases between the two ends. Germline lookup yields CDR1 PRHDT and CDR2 FYEKMQ (reference sequence). The CDR3 runs to 13 residues. The chain joins TRBV13 to TRBJ1-5; D is uncertain. The TCR sequence derives from a human donor in a cohort sampled during active COVID-19. The sequenced sample consisted of peripheral blood. The CDR3 coding sequence is TGTGCCAGCAGCTTAGATCGGGATCAGCCCCAGCATTTT. This sequence encodes CASSLDRDQPQHF.